One and the same sample provided the 5 T cell receptor beta chains below, sequenced in a study of spatial heterogeneity in lung cancer. The time point is: sample taken at primary tumor resection. Each CDR3 protein is one row after TCRdb ran MiXCR on the 5' RACE reads. Here the sample spans 40,000 to 50,000 distinct CDR3 sequences, 12% to 15% being singletons. The sequencing used PBMCs, collected at surgery. Every receptor here comes from a male donor with early-stage non-small cell lung cancer.

This clonotype was counted between two and nine times. The rearrangement joins TRBV20-1 to TRBJ2-7; D is unclear. The germline gives CDR1 DFQATT, CDR2 SNEGSKA (reference sequence). V lost 0 bases, J lost 6 bases, and 9 bases lay in between. The CDR3 is 12 amino acids. CDR3 DNA sequence: TGCAGTGCTAGAGATGCAGGCCCCGAGCAGTACTTC. Translation gives CSARDAGPEQYF.

In nucleotides, the CDR3 is TGTGCCAGCAGGGGAAGGGAGAGCAATCAGCCCCAGCATTTT. Its protein is CASRGRESNQPQHF. This sequence joins TRBV2 and TRBJ1-5; the D is unclear. The CDR3 totals 14 residues. Trimming left V 6 bases short and J 1 base short, with 10 bases between. Germline CDR1 and CDR2: SNHLY and FYNNEI.

There are a few counts of this clonotype. The rearrangement uses TRBV6-5 and TRBJ2-5, with 10 bases aligning to TRBD2. V was clipped by 6 bases and J by 4 bases; unmatched bases: 5. Germline CDR1 is MNHEY and CDR2 is SVGAGI. This CDR3 spans 14 amino acids. As DNA, the CDR3 is TGTGCCAGCAGGAGCGGGGGGGCTCCAGAGACCCAGTACTTC. This encodes CASRSGGAPETQYF.

The V and J genes are TRBV6-1 and TRBJ2-1, with D possibly matching TRBD2 (6 bases). CDR3 length equals 14 residues. Germline values: CDR1 MNHNS, CDR2 SASEGT. The V end was cut by 5 bases, the J end by 3 bases, with 11 bases between. The CDR3 loop reads CASSYGLIYNEQFF. The CDR3, as DNA: TGTGCCAGCAGTTATGGACTAATCTACAATGAGCAGTTCTTC.

Note on this clonotype: A junction end diverges from the germline sequence, so it may reflect a read error. This rearrangement joins TRBV7-9 to TRBJ2-4, with D possibly being TRBD2 (5 bases). The CDR3 is 12 amino acids. Per germline, CDR1 SEHNR and CDR2 FQNEAQ (reference sequence). The CDR3 DNA reads as TGTGCCAGCAGGGACCCCGGGTCCCCGGGGAACTTC. Translated: CASRDPGSPGNF.